This is a list of T cell receptor beta chains from one sample in a study of Tregs in tolerant kidney transplant recipients. The table came from immunoSEQ multiplex PCR; TCRdb's copy has only in-frame clones and leaves some out. The sample has about 94,000 clones, approximately 93% seen once. The specimen comprised CD4+ T cells from blood, sampled before the transplant. Receptors were obtained from a human donor who received a combined kidney and bone marrow transplant. Both conserved end residues are trimmed from each CDR3.

v_call,j_call,cdr3_aa
TRBV5-1,TRBJ2-7,ASSQTTGGFYEQY
TRBV10-1,TRBJ2-3,DERQGLAGLRTQY
TRBV14,TRBJ2-5,ASSPGIRGGRETQY
TRBV19,TRBJ2-4,ASTDRTGKNIQY
TRBV6-5,TRBJ1-1,ASSLRQGRTEAF
TRBV25-1,TRBJ1-2,ASSEYGRGAGYT
TRBV11-1,TRBJ2-5,ASSLDGGGGLETQY
TRBV4-2,TRBJ2-1,ASSQALSGGAAF
TRBV2,TRBJ1-5,ASKDRDHQPQH
TRBV10-3,TRBJ2-2,AISGDRNTGELF
TRBV27,TRBJ2-3,ASSSSQVYTDTQY
TRBV7-9,-,ASSLQTGGEQY
TRBV19,TRBJ1-1,ASSIIAGSTEAF
TRBV5-6,TRBJ2-5,ASSLVKGGETQY
TRBV27,TRBJ1-2,ASRDRGNYGYT
TRBV5-1,TRBJ2-3,ASSYSRTPFTDTQY
TRBV9,TRBJ2-3,ASSVLGGFGTDTQY
TRBV14,TRBJ2-1,ASSRLAGDSYNEQF
TRBV7-6,TRBJ2-7,ASSTQGNMYEQY
TRBV9,TRBJ2-3,ASSVGLAGASTDTQY
TRBV19,TRBJ1-1,ASSITGSTEAF
TRBV19,TRBJ1-5,ASSIIYNQPQH
TRBV10-2,TRBJ2-3,ATLKTSGGGPDTQY
TRBV5-6,TRBJ2-7,ASSSPGQGYEQY
TRBV7-3,TRBJ1-2,ASSLGPGQGYGYT
TRBV5-6,TRBJ1-4,ASSFGQGNEKLF
TRBV4-1,TRBJ2-3,ASSQAFSGHDTQY
TRBV5-1,TRBJ2-7,ASSPRQGVYEQY
TRBV7-2,TRBJ2-7,ASSSRLAETYEQY
TRBV5-5,TRBJ1-5,ASSLILGRGQPQH
TRBV6-5,TRBJ2-5,ATPQGRETQY
TRBV21-1,-,ASSKMDTVDYEQY
TRBV7-3,TRBJ2-1,ASSPGVPSYNEQF
TRBV18,TRBJ1-1,ASSLRRDTEAF
TRBV6-6,TRBJ2-1,ATQQGQTYNEQF
TRBV20-1,TRBJ1-1,RKGDTEAF
TRBV30,TRBJ2-2,ACRGLAGPYGELF
TRBV6-5,TRBJ1-2,ASSYSRDRGDGYT
TRBV9,TRBJ2-1,ASSVGSRGAYNEQF
TRBV15,TRBJ2-1,ATSRDRTSGLNEQF
TRBV10-2,TRBJ2-7,ASSEGGGLDEQY
TRBV30,TRBJ2-7,ASMTRVYEQY
TRBV5-1,TRBJ1-2,ASGNTGTHGYT
TRBV30,TRBJ2-1,AWRIGHQRNEQF
TRBV7-3,TRBJ1-2,ASSLWPSEARGYT